This TCR beta chain was observed in a study of blood T cells in healthy people across ages. This clonotype occurred a few times. Primed by a sample-barcoded 5' primer and a J-beta primer mix, a second PCR proceeded for about 6 to 12 cycles. From the 5' RACE reads, TCRdb called clonotypes with MiXCR, one entry per CDR3 protein. This sample yields roughly 1 million distinct CDR3 sequences, of which under 30% are seen a single time; around 0.75% belongs to the top ten. CDR3 length equals 16 residues. From germline, CDR1 is SGDLS and CDR2 YYNGEE. Per sample, no less than 5 micrograms of total RNA were extracted. These data are also associated with another study on T cells of mothers and their children.

Sample: blood. The chain recombines TRBV9 with TRBJ2-5; the match to TRBD1 covers 7 bases. The J call may be mistaken, given a closer DNA end match to TRBJ2-1. This receptor was taken from a girl aged 2 to 9 in good health. CDR3 nucleotides: TGTGCCAGCAGCGTAGGTATAGCAGGGGGCTACAATGAGCAGTTCTTC. Amino acid sequence: CASSVGIAGGYNEQFF.